Presented here are 5 T cell receptor beta chains from one specimen sequenced in a study of beta chain features in type 1 diabetes. Study results and caveats: Type 1 diabetes patients had moderately but significantly shorter TCRB CDR3s in all four CD4+ subsets.

These TCRs' antigens remain unknown. All of the isolated RNA was reverse transcribed, so expressed TCRB transcripts were sequenced. Libraries were prepared by immunoSEQ multiplex PCR; TCRdb keeps only in-frame clonotypes and omits some of them. The sample includes a few hundred thousand clones, less than 15% seen only once; the top ten take roughly 0.015%. Sequenced material: naive CD4+ T cells from blood. The origin of the receptors is a woman aged 18-35 years with type 1 diabetes.

The chain uses TRBV2 and TRBJ1-1; weak D call: TRBD1 (5 bases). Trimming removed 3 bases from V and 9 bases from J, with 14 bases in between. The CDR3 extends over 13 amino acids. Looked up from germline, CDR1 is SNHLY and CDR2 is FYNNEI. CDR3 nucleotides: TGTGCCAGCAGTGATAGCACGACAGAGAAAGCTTTCTTT. Its translation: CASSDSTTEKAFF.

CDR3 nucleotides: TGCAGCGTTGTCAGGACTAGCGTTCCAGATACGCAGTATTTT. Translated: CSVVRTSVPDTQYF. This chain links TRBV29-1 with TRBJ2-3; 9 positions match TRBD2. This CDR3 contains 14 residues. Per germline, CDR1 SQVTM and CDR2 ANQGSEA. Germline trimming cut 4 bases from V and 4 bases from J; bases unmatched to any gene: 6.

V usage is TRBV27 and J usage is TRBJ2-1, with TRBD2 matching 10 bases. Germline lookup yields CDR1 MNHEY and CDR2 SMNVEV (reference sequence). V lost 4 bases to trimming and J lost 4 bases; unmatched junction nucleotides: 7. CDR3 length: 16 residues. The CDR3 loop is CASSSLLAGEYNEQFF. In DNA form, the CDR3 reads TGTGCCAGCAGTTCCCTTCTAGCGGGGGAGTACAATGAGCAGTTCTTC.

V and J are TRBV20-1 and TRBJ2-7; no reliable D call. CDR1 is DFQATT and CDR2 is SNEGSKA in the germline V gene (reference sequence). V dropped 4 bases and J dropped 9 bases, with 13 bases sitting between them. The CDR3 sequence is 11 residues long. CDR3 nucleotide sequence: TGCAGTGCTACCCCCCTAGTTCCGCAGTACTTC. This encodes CSATPLVPQYF.

This clone was counted a few times. The rearrangement joins TRBV19 to TRBJ2-1; 11 bases align to TRBD2. This CDR3 comprises 17 residues. V trimming: 0 bases; J trimming: 10 bases; junction bases outside the gene matches: 11. CDR1 and CDR2 (germline): LNHDA, SQIVND (reference sequence). DNA of the CDR3: TGTGCCAGTAGTATAGATCTACTAGCGGGAGTTGCTTGGGAGCAGTTCTTC. It translates to CASSIDLLAGVAWEQFF.